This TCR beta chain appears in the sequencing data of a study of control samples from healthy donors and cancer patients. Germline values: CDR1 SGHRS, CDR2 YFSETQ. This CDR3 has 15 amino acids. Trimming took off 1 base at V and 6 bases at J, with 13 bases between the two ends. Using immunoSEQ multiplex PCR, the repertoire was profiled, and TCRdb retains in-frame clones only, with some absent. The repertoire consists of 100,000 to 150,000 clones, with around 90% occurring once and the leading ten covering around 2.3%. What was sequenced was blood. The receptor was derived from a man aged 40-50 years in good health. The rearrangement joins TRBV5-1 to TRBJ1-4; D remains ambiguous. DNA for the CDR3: TGCGCCAGCAGCTTGAAACGACCCCGGGATGAAAAACTGTTTTTT. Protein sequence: CASSLKRPRDEKLFF.